The T cell receptor (beta chain) described here comes from a study of T cell responses to AZD1222 COVID-19 vaccine. Study-wide background: Pooled together were second doses at about 4 or about 12 weeks.

A remark on this clone: The target antigen is unknown.

Sequenced by immunoSEQ multiplex PCR; TCRdb stores in-frame clones only, minus some. The repertoire holds around 94,000 clones, with less than 90% as singletons. Study-level points and caveats: Donors were largely white British and mainly female; clonal diversity was possibly underestimated.

V shed 8 bases and J shed 5 bases, with 16 bases lying between them. CDR1 and CDR2 from the germline V gene are SNHLY and FYNNEI. This CDR3 has 14 residues. This sequence originates from an adult in good health. Sequencing used peripheral blood, obtained on day 0 of AZD1222 vaccination. The chain joins TRBV2 to TRBJ1-5, with D possibly TRBD1 on 6 matching bases. This CDR3 is CASRAGGGYQPQHF. In nucleotides, the CDR3 is TGTGCCAGCCGCGCGGGGGGGGGCTATCAGCCCCAGCATTTT.